This T cell receptor (beta chain) was captured by sequencing in a study of blood T cell repertoires in COVID-19. Across the whole study: Italy, Spain and the United States were the sources of the convalescent and acute COVID-19 samples. PBMCs, B-cell-depleted T cells, or T cells were the source of the cDNA or gDNA that made up the material.

The V gene lost 6 bases and the J gene lost 2 bases, with 22 bases spanning the gap. CDR3 length equals 18 residues. Per germline, CDR1 MNHEY and CDR2 SVGEGT. Enrollment of patients from Seattle took place during active infection, with longitudinal follow-up. Original analysis: Amplification of reference gene primers was used by the study to estimate nucleated cell counts. Profiling relied on immunoSEQ multiplex PCR, and the TCRdb table lists in-frame clones only, not all of them. V, J and clone size are those of that table, while D and trimming were read from the DNA. The repertoire holds about 250,000 clones, about 85% seen once, with 0.87% in the top ten.

Sequences were obtained from peripheral blood. This receptor was taken from a human donor with COVID-19, enrolled during active disease. The donor label of this sample is uncertain. This sequence joins TRBV6-2 or TRBV6-3 and TRBJ1-4; D possibly corresponds to TRBD1 (6 bases). The CDR3 here is CASSPSFGRGGTNEKLFF. The CDR3 DNA reads TGTGCCAGCAGCCCTTCCTTTGGGAGGGGGGGCACTAATGAAAAACTGTTTTTT.